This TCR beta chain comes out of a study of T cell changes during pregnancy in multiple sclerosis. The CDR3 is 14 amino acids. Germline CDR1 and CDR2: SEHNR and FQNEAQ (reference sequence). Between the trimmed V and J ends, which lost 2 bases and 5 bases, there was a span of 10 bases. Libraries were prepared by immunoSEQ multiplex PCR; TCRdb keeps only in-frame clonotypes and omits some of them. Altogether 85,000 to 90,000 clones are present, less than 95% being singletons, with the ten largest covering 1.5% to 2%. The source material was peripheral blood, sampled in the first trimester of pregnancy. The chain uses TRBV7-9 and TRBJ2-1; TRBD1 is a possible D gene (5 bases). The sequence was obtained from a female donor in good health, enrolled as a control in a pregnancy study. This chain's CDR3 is CASSLQGYDNEQFF. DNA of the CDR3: TGTGCCAGCAGCTTACAGGGCTACGACAATGAGCAGTTCTTC.